Presented here are 7 T cell receptor beta chains from one specimen sequenced in a study of T cell repertoires in cytomegalovirus infection. TCRdb processed the reads anew with MiXCR; each CDR3 protein has one entry. The sample lists around 800,000 distinct CDR3 sequences; approximately 32% were seen once. These receptors have no known antigen. The specimen was cultured CD8+ T cells from PBMCs, collected from culture after CMV antigen stimulation. These receptors were taken from a human donor in good health (CMV status not recorded). Some clones in this sample may be carry-over from other donors' samples.

J is TRBJ2-2 and V is TRBV10-2, with TRBD2 matching over 11 bases. The length of the CDR3 is 15 residues. The germline gives CDR1 WSHSY, CDR2 SAAADI. V lost 9 bases and J lost 5; bases outside the gene matches: 8. As DNA, the CDR3 is TGCGCCAGTACATCACTAGCGGGGGAAACCGGGGAGCTGTTTTTT. It yields the protein CASTSLAGETGELFF.

This clonotype was observed a few times. The gene calls are TRBV12-3 or TRBV12-4 and TRBJ1-5, with D possibly TRBD1 on 5 matching bases. The CDR3 totals 16 residues. Between the trimmed V and J ends, which lost 2 bases and 7 bases, there was a span of 18 bases. CDR3 sequence (DNA): TGTGCCAGCAGTTTAACCTTTCCAGGGCCCGGACAGCCCCAGCATTTT. Its protein product is CASSLTFPGPGQPQHF.

This clonotype has more than one count but fewer than ten. CDR3 sequence: CASSFPGTHNEQFF. The CDR3 nucleotides read TGTGCCAGCAGTTTCCCCGGGACTCACAATGAGCAGTTCTTC. The chain links TRBV12-3 or TRBV12-4 to TRBJ2-1, with D maybe TRBD2 (6 bases). V was shortened by 3 bases and J by 5 bases, with 11 bases between the two germline ends. CDR3 size: 14 residues.

V is TRBV12-3 or TRBV12-4 and J is TRBJ1-2; D is unclear. Between the trimmed V and J ends, which lost 1 base and 1 base, there was a span of 19 bases. The CDR3 is made up of 18 amino acids. Here the CDR3 DNA reads TGTGCCAGCAGTTTAGTCTTAACTCTAGACTTATTTAACTATGGCTACACCTTC. Translating gives CASSLVLTLDLFNYGYTF.

To note about this clonotype: At one of its ends the junction is not consistent with the germline gene, which may arise from a read error. The chain recombines TRBV29-1 with TRBJ2-2; perhaps TRBD2 as D (6 bases). Looked up from germline, CDR1 is SQVTM and CDR2 is ANQGSEA. The CDR3 consists of 16 residues. CDR3 loop: CSVSSFRREDTGELFF. As DNA, the CDR3 is TGTAGCGTTAGCTCCTTTCGCAGGGAGGACACCGGGGAGCTGTTTTTT.

The chain carries TRBV7-8 and TRBJ1-4; a possible D gene is TRBD1 (6 bases). CDR1 and CDR2 (germline): SGHVS, FQNEAQ. The CDR3 is made up of 14 amino acids. V lost 6 bases to trimming and J lost 3 bases, with 11 bases between them. CDR3 region: CASRLQGPNEKLFF. CDR3 nucleotide sequence: TGTGCCAGCAGATTACAGGGTCCTAATGAAAAACTGTTTTTT.

Only one count was recorded for this clonotype. The rearrangement links TRBV29-1 to TRBJ2-7, with a possible D match to TRBD1 (6 bases). The ends were cut back, 7 bases at V and 6 bases at J, with 16 bases in the middle. The CDR3 length is 12 residues. Germline V gives CDR1 SQVTM, CDR2 ANQGSEA. This CDR3 is CSAVVSGVEQYF. CDR3 coding DNA: TGCAGCGCGGTGGTTTCAGGGGTCGAGCAGTACTTC.